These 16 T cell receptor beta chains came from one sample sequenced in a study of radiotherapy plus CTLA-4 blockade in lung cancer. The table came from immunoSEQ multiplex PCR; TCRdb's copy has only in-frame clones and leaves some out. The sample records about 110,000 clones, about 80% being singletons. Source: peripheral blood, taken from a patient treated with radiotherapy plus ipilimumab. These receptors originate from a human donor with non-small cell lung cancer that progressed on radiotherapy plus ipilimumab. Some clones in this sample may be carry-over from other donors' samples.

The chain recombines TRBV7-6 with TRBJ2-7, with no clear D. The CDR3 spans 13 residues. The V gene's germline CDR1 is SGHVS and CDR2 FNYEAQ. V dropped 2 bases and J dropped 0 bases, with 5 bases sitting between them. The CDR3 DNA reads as TGTGCCAGCAGCTTACCTAGCTCCTACGAGCAGTACTTC. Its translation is CASSLPSSYEQYF.

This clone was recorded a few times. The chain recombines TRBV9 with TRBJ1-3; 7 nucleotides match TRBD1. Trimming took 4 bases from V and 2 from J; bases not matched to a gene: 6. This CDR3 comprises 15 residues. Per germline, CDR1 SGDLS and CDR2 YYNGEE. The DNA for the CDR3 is TGTGCCAGCAGCTCAAGGACAGGAGCTGGAAACACCATATATTTT. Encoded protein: CASSSRTGAGNTIYF.

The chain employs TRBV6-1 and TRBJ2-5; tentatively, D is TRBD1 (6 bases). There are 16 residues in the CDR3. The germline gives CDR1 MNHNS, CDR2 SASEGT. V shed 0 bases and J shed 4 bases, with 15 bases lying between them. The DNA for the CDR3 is TGTGCCAGCAGTGAAGCACACAGGGTTTTTGGAGAGACCCAGTACTTC. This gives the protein CASSEAHRVFGETQYF.

CDR3 sequence reads: CASSPSDRGSGSPLHF. In DNA form, the CDR3 reads TGTGCCAGCTCACCCTCGGACAGGGGGAGCGGTTCACCCCTCCACTTT. J is TRBJ1-6 and V is TRBV18; 10 bases fit TRBD1. Unmatched junction bases numbered 8, after V lost 3 bases and J lost 9 bases. The CDR3 sequence is 16 residues long. Germline assignment: CDR1 KGHSH and CDR2 LQKENI.

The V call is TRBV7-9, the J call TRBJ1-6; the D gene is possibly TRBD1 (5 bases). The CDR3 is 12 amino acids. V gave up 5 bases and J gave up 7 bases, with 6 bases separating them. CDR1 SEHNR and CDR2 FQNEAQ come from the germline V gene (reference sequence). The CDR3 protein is CASSRTNSPLHF. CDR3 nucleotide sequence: TGTGCCAGCAGCCGGACAAATTCACCCCTCCACTTT.

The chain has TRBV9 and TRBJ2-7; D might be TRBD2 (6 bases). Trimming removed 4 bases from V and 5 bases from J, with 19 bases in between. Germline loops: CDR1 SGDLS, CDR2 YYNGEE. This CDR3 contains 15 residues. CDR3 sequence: CASSPRASEPHEQYF. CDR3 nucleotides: TGTGCCAGCAGCCCTCGGGCTAGCGAGCCCCACGAGCAGTACTTC.

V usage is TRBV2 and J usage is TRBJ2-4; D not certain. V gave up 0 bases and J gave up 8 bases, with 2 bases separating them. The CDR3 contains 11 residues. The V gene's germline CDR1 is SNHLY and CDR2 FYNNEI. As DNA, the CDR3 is TGTGCCAGCAGTGAAGCCTACATTCAGTACTTC. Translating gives CASSEAYIQYF.

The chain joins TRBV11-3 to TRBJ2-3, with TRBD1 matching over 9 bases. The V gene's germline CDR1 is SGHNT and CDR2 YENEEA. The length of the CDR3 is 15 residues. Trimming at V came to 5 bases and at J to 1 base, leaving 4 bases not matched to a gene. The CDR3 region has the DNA TGTGCCAGCAGCCACCGGGACAGGGGCACAGATACGCAGTATTTT. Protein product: CASSHRDRGTDTQYF.

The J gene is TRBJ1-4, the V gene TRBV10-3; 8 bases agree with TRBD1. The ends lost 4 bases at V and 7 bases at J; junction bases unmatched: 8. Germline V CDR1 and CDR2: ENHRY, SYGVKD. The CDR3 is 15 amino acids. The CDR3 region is CAISAGDRGGEKLFF. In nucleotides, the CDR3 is TGTGCCATCAGTGCTGGTGACAGGGGAGGTGAAAAACTGTTTTTT.

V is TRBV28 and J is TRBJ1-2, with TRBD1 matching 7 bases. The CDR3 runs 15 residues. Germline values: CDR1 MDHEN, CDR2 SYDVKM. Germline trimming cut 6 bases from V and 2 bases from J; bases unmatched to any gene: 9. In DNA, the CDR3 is TGTGCCAGCAGGATGACAGGGTCCAAGAACTATGGCTACACCTTC. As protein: CASRMTGSKNYGYTF.

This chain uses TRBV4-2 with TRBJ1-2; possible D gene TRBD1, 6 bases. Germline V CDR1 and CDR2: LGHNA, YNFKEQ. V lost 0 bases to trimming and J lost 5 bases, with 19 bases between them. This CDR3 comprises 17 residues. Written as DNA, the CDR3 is TGTGCCAGCAGCCAAGATGATCCCTTTGGACAGATTTATGGCTACACCTTC. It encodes CASSQDDPFGQIYGYTF.

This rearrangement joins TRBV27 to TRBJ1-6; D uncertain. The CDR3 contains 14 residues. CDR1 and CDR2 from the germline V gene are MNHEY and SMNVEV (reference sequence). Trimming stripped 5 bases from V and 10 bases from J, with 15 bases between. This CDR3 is CASSLDGSTSPLHF. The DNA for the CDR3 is TGTGCCAGCAGTCTTGACGGGTCGACCTCACCCCTCCACTTT.

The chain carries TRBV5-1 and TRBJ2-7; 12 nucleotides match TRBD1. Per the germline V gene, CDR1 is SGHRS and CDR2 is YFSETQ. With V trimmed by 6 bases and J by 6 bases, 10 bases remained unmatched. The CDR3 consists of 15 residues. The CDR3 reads CASTKPGTGGTEQYF. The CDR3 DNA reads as TGCGCCAGCACCAAGCCCGGGACAGGGGGCACCGAGCAGTACTTC.

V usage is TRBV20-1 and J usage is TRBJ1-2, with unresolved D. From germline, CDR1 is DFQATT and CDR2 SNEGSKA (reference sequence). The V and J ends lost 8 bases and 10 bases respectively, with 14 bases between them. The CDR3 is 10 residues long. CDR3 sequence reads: CSTYRQTYTF. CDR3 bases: TGCAGTACCTACCGACAAACCTACACCTTC.

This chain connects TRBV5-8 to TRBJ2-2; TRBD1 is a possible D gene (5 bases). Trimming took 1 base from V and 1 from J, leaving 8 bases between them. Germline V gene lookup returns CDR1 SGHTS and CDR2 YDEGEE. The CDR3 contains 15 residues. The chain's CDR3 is CASSLWTLNTGELFF. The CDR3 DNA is TGTGCCAGCAGCTTGTGGACACTGAACACCGGGGAGCTGTTTTTT.

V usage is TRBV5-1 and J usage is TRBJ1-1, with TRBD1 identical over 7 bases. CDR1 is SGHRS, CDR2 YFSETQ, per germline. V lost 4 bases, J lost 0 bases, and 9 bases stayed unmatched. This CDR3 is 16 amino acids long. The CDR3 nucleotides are TGCGCCAGCAGCCCTTCAGGGGGGGCTCTGAACACTGAAGCTTTCTTT. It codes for CASSPSGGALNTEAFF. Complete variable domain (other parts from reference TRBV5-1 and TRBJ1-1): KAGVTQTPRYLIKTRGQQVTLSCSPISGHRSVSWYQQTPGQGLQFLFEYFSETQRNKGNFPGRFSGRQFSNSRSEMNVSTLELGDSALYLCASSPSGGALNTEAFFGQGTRLTVV.